The clone carrying this TCR beta chain was recorded at least ten times. Expressed TCRB transcripts were sequenced because the isolated RNA had all been reverse transcribed beforehand. Data came from immunoSEQ multiplex PCR; TCRdb stores just in-frame clones and leaves some out. The table includes some 200,000 clones, roughly 10% detected once. The entry originates in a study of beta chain features in type 1 diabetes. V lost 4 bases, J lost 8 bases, and 9 bases lay in between. The CDR3 loop spans 12 amino acids. Germline V gene lookup returns CDR1 SNHLY and CDR2 FYNNEI. The J gene is TRBJ2-1, the V gene TRBV2; D gene unclear. This clonotype was obtained from a man aged 18-30 years in good health. Sequencing was done on a sample of central memory CD4+ T cells from blood. Here the CDR3 reads CASSVPADEQFF. For the CDR3, the DNA is TGTGCCAGCAGTGTCCCGGCGGATGAGCAGTTCTTC. The whole variable domain, filled in from reference TRBV2 and TRBJ2-1, reads EPEVTQTPSHQVTQMGQEVILRCVPISNHLYFYWYRQILGQKVEFLVSFYNNEISEKSEIFDDQFSVERPDGSNFTLKIRSTKLEDSAMYFCASSVPADEQFFGPGTRLTVL.